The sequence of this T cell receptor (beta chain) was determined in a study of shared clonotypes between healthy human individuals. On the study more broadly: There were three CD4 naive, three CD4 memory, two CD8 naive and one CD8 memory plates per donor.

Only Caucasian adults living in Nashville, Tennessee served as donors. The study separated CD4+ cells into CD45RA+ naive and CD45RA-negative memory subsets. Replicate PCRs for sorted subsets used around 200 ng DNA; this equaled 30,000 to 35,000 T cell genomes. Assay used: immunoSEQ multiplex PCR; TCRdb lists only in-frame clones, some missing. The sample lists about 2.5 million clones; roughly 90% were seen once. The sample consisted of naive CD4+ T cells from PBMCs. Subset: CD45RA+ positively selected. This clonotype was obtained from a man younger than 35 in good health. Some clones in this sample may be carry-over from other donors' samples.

CDR3 residues: CASSPQGAMNTEAFF. DNA of the CDR3: TGTGCCAGCTCACCACAGGGAGCCATGAACACTGAAGCTTTCTTT. The chain uses TRBV18 and TRBJ1-1; D call uncertain. The CDR3 length is 15 residues. Between the trimmed V and J ends, which lost 1 base and 0 bases, there was a span of 9 bases. CDR1 is KGHSH and CDR2 is LQKENI in the germline V gene.